The 23 T cell receptor beta chains given below trace back to one sample, sequenced in a study of response to subunit inactivated influenza vaccine (dated by TCRdb to the late 2010s). The library was built by means of RT-PCR. The sequencing machine was an Illumina HiSeq 2500. Using fastp trimming at Q25 and MiXCR clonotype assembly, TCRdb reanalyzed the public sequencing data and kept in-frame beta chains. All rows with the same CDR3 protein become a single entry with the most common DNA and genes. In all, the sample holds around 790,000 distinct CDR3 sequences, and 20% to 25% of those were seen once. In total, the top ten clones hold around 9.6% of the sample. The sample here was PBMCs from blood, taken roughly 5 days after vaccination. The source is a man over 45 who received an inactivated influenza vaccine. Donor details come from another sample of the same person, matched by shared clones.

Of note for this clonotype: The missing conserved phenylalanine or tryptophan at the end of this CDR3 makes a read error likely. The genes are TRBV11-2 and TRBJ2-7; possible D gene TRBD2, 6 bases. The CDR3 is made up of 14 amino acids. Trimming shortened V by 5 bases and J by 1 base, and 12 bases separated the two germline ends. Germline lookup yields CDR1 SGHAT and CDR2 FQNNGV. CDR3 nucleotides: TGTGCCAGCAGCCCAGGTAGCGGATCCTACGAGCAGTACAGC. Protein sequence: CASSPGSGSYEQYS.

This clonotype was counted a few times. An end of the junction differs from the germline gene, which may be a read error. This chain joins TRBV6-1 and TRBJ2-3, with 10 bases fitting TRBD2. The germline CDR1 and CDR2 sequences are MNHNS and SASEGT. The CDR3 extends over 14 amino acids. The CDR3 protein is CASNIAGGTNTQYF. The CDR3 DNA follows: TGTGCCAGCAATATAGCGGGGGGCACAAATACGCAGTATTTT.

This chain uses TRBV12-3 or TRBV12-4 with TRBJ2-3; the match to TRBD2 covers 7 bases. CDR3 length: 14 amino acids. V lost 3 bases and J lost 2; bases outside the gene matches: 2. DNA for the CDR3: TGTGCCAGCAGTTTGCGGGAGTTCACAGATACGCAGTATTTT. It is translated as CASSLREFTDTQYF.

V is TRBV6-5 and J is TRBJ2-6; a weak D match, TRBD1 (5 bases). Germline V gene sequence: CDR1 MNHEY, CDR2 SVGAGI. The length of the CDR3 is 16 residues. V lost 4 bases, J lost 3 bases, and 13 bases lay in between. The DNA of the CDR3 is TGTGCCAGCAGTTTTGACAGTTCCCGTGGGGCCAACGTCCTGACTTTC. This gives the protein CASSFDSSRGANVLTF.

This sequence joins TRBV7-2 and TRBJ2-1; maybe TRBD2 (5 bases). Trimming removed 5 bases at V and 2 bases at J, with 13 bases between. The CDR3 runs 15 residues. Germline CDR1 reads SGHTA; CDR2 reads FQGNSA. The CDR3 loop is CASSVTRVPYNEQFF. The CDR3 DNA is TGTGCCAGCAGCGTTACTAGAGTGCCCTACAATGAGCAGTTCTTC.

This clonotype occurred a few times. CDR3 protein: CASSFAGTGGNEQFF. The CDR3 nucleotides read TGCGCCAGCAGCTTCGCCGGGACAGGGGGTAATGAGCAGTTCTTC. The chain employs TRBV5-1 and TRBJ2-1, with 11 bases that match TRBD1. Germline V gene data show CDR1 as SGHRS and CDR2 as YFSETQ. The CDR3 is 15 residues long. Germline trimming cut 2 bases from V and 7 bases from J; bases unmatched to any gene: 5.

This clonotype was seen a few times. The CDR3 region has the DNA TGTGCCAGCAGCTTAGTTGTGACTAGCTTTCTCGAGACCCAGTACTTC. Translated: CASSLVVTSFLETQYF. V gene TRBV7-9 combines with J gene TRBJ2-5, with 7 bases that match TRBD2. V lost 1 base, J lost 5 bases, and 10 bases stayed unmatched. Germline V gene lookup returns CDR1 SEHNR and CDR2 FQNEAQ (reference sequence). The CDR3 spans 16 residues.

The V and J genes are TRBV6-1 and TRBJ2-1; D is possibly TRBD2 (7 bases). The CDR3 contains 16 residues. Per germline, CDR1 MNHNS and CDR2 SASEGT. Trimming shortened V by 6 bases and J by 9 bases, and 24 bases separated the two germline ends. The CDR3 sequence is CASSIIEGGGRSEQFF. In nucleotides, the CDR3 is TGTGCCAGCAGCATCATCGAAGGGGGGGGCAGGAGTGAGCAGTTCTTC.

The V call is TRBV18, the J call TRBJ1-1; D gene unclear. The CDR3 length is 14 residues. V lost 6 bases and J 4 bases, leaving 15 bases between the germline ends. CDR1 is KGHSH, CDR2 LQKENI, per germline. CDR3 nucleotides: TGTGCCAGCTCCCGTACAGCGCCGAGCACTGAAGCTTTCTTT. Amino acid sequence: CASSRTAPSTEAFF.

This clonotype has more than one count but fewer than ten. This chain joins TRBV20-1 and TRBJ1-1; D not certain. Trimming shortened V by 1 base and J by 2 bases, and 14 bases separated the two germline ends. CDR1 and CDR2 from the germline V gene are DFQATT and SNEGSKA (reference sequence). The CDR3 has 15 residues. CDR3 sequence: CSARGPQEPNTEAFF. CDR3 coding DNA: TGCAGTGCTAGAGGCCCCCAGGAGCCTAACACTGAAGCTTTCTTT.

The rearrangement joins TRBV20-1 to TRBJ1-2; the match to TRBD1 covers 10 bases. In germline, CDR1 is DFQATT, CDR2 SNEGSKA (reference sequence). CDR3 length: 17 residues. V was pared by 4 bases and J by 8 bases, with 19 bases of the junction left unmatched. The CDR3 spells CSATQTAGTGAGEGYTF. In DNA, the CDR3 is TGCAGTGCTACCCAGACGGCCGGGACAGGGGCTGGTGAGGGCTACACCTTC.

This chain uses TRBV5-6 with TRBJ1-2, with D possibly being TRBD1 (5 bases). This CDR3 region has 13 residues. V shed 6 bases and J shed 8 bases, with 17 bases lying between them. The germline gives CDR1 SGHDT, CDR2 YYEEEE. The CDR3 reads CASTWDFEGGYTF. CDR3 sequence (DNA): TGTGCCAGCACCTGGGACTTCGAGGGGGGCTACACCTTC.

This clonotype showed up just a few times. The rearrangement links TRBV5-5 to TRBJ1-2, with 12 bases that match TRBD1. J gave up 7 bases and V 4 bases, and 8 bases lay outside the gene matches. Germline-derived CDR1 and CDR2 are SGHKS and YYEKEE (reference sequence). This CDR3 region has 15 residues. CDR3: CASSIGTGGAGGYTF. As DNA, the CDR3 is TGTGCCAGCAGCATAGGGACAGGGGGCGCGGGTGGCTACACCTTC.

The chain links TRBV15 to TRBJ2-1, with 12 bases aligning to TRBD2. V shed 1 base, J shed 5 bases, and the junction held 0 bases outside the gene matches. This CDR3 is 15 amino acids long. CDR1 LNHNV and CDR2 YYDKDF come from the germline V gene (reference sequence). Here the CDR3 reads CATSRGLAGDNEQFF. The CDR3 nucleotides are TGTGCCACCAGCAGAGGACTAGCGGGGGACAATGAGCAGTTCTTC.

This clonotype was counted a few times. The V and J genes are TRBV24-1 and TRBJ2-3, with TRBD1 identical over 7 bases. V was pared by 4 bases and J by 0 bases, with 9 bases of the junction left unmatched. Germline V gene data show CDR1 as KGHDR and CDR2 as SFDVKD. This CDR3 is built from 17 residues. CDR3 nucleotides: TGTGCCACCAGTGAGGCGACCAGGGGGTCCAGCACAGATACGCAGTATTTT. Its translation is CATSEATRGSSTDTQYF.

This clonotype was observed a handful of times. The DNA for the CDR3 is TGCGCCAGCAGCTTCTCCGGGACAGATAATTCACCCCTCCACTTT. The encoded protein is CASSFSGTDNSPLHF. This chain uses TRBV5-1 with TRBJ1-6, with 7 nucleotides matching TRBD1. V trimming: 2 bases; J trimming: 5 bases; junction bases outside the gene matches: 4. Germline assignment: CDR1 SGHRS and CDR2 YFSETQ. There are 15 residues in the CDR3.

In its sample, this clonotype was seen a few times. The junction does not match germline at one end; this may be a read error. This chain links TRBV7-7 with TRBJ2-7; perhaps TRBD1 as D (6 bases). Germline CDR1 SSHAT, CDR2 FNYEAQ (reference sequence). This CDR3 spans 16 amino acids. Here the CDR3 DNA reads TGTGCTAGCAGCTGTCCCAGACACAGGGATACCTACGAGCAGTACTTC. It specifies CASSCPRHRDTYEQYF. The entire variable domain, with the rest obtained from reference TRBV7-7 and TRBJ2-7, is as follows: GAGVSQSPRYKVTKRGQDVTLRCDPISSHATLYWYQQALGQGPEFLTYFNYEAQPDKSGLPSDRFSAERPEGSISTLTIQRTEQRDSAMYRCASSCPRHRDTYEQYFGPGTRLTVT.

The chain carries TRBV27 and TRBJ2-2; tentatively, D is TRBD1 (6 bases). CDR1 MNHEY and CDR2 SMNVEV come from the germline V gene (reference sequence). The CDR3 totals 17 residues. V was pared by 6 bases and J by 5 bases, with 22 bases between. The CDR3 nucleotides are TGTGCCAGCAGCCCAAGACAGGCGTTGGGATCTACCGGGGAGCTGTTTTTT. This codes for CASSPRQALGSTGELFF.

The gene calls are TRBV4-3 and TRBJ2-1; TRBD2 agrees at 12 bases. The germline gives CDR1 LGHNA, CDR2 YSLEER. V lost 4 bases, J lost 6 bases, and 16 bases stayed unmatched. CDR3 length: 19 residues. The CDR3 DNA reads as TGCGCCAGCAGCCCCAAATCTAGCGGGAGGGCCGCCCTTCGCAATGAGCAGTTCTTC. Encoded protein: CASSPKSSGRAALRNEQFF.

In this sample, this clonotype turned up a few times. The V call is TRBV10-3, the J call TRBJ2-1; 10 nucleotides line up with TRBD1. V was pared by 6 bases and J by 7 bases, with 3 bases of the junction left unmatched. The CDR3 covers 13 residues. The V gene's germline CDR1 is ENHRY and CDR2 SYGVKD. CDR3 sequence reads: CAISGQGGNEQFF. CDR3 DNA: TGTGCCATCAGCGGACAGGGGGGGAATGAGCAGTTCTTC.

In this sample, this clonotype turned up a few times. J is TRBJ2-1 and V is TRBV20-1; maybe TRBD1 (6 bases). The CDR3 is made up of 15 amino acids. The V gene's germline CDR1 is DFQATT and CDR2 SNEGSKA (reference sequence). V shed 1 base and J shed 3 bases, with 13 bases lying between them. The CDR3: CSARVRQGYYNEQFF. As DNA, the CDR3 is TGCAGTGCTAGAGTTCGGCAGGGGTACTACAATGAGCAGTTCTTC.

This clonotype was seen a few times. The V gene is TRBV4-2, the J gene TRBJ1-1; D gene ambiguous. CDR3 length: 13 amino acids. Germline lookup yields CDR1 LGHNA and CDR2 YNFKEQ. V dropped 0 bases and J dropped 8 bases, with 10 bases sitting between them. CDR3 loop: CASSQDRQREAFF. CDR3 DNA sequence: TGTGCCAGCAGCCAAGATCGCCAGAGAGAAGCTTTCTTT.

This clonotype came up many times. The chain uses TRBV20-1 and TRBJ2-1; D is undetermined. The germline V gene has CDR1 DFQATT and CDR2 SNEGSKA (reference sequence). The CDR3 has 11 residues. Deletions cut 5 bases from V and 8 bases from J, with 10 bases between. CDR3 residues: CSASTTDEQFF. The CDR3, as DNA: TGCAGTGCTTCTACTACGGATGAGCAGTTCTTC.